Following are 18 T cell receptor beta chains from one sample sequenced in a study. Using its own MiXCR run on the RT-PCR reads, TCRdb lists one record per CDR3 protein. Of almost 700,000 distinct CDR3 sequences in the sample, 14% were seen once. What was sequenced was memory CD4+ T cells from blood. These receptors originate from a female donor in good health, serving as a healthy control.

V is TRBV20-1 and J is TRBJ1-1; D unresolved. Trimming removed 5 bases at V and 0 bases at J, with 4 bases between. Germline lookup yields CDR1 DFQATT and CDR2 SNEGSKA (reference sequence). The CDR3 is 11 residues long. CDR3 loop: CSAEMNTEAFF. CDR3 nucleotide sequence: TGCAGTGCTGAGATGAACACTGAAGCTTTCTTT.

This clonotype came up many times. This chain uses TRBV6-5 with TRBJ2-7; possible D gene TRBD1, 6 bases. The CDR3 runs 13 residues. Looked up from germline, CDR1 is MNHEY and CDR2 is SVGAGI. Trimming took off 6 bases at V and 3 bases at J, with 12 bases between the two ends. CDR3 DNA sequence: TGTGCCAGCAGGTCGGTACAGGGCTACGAGCAGTACTTC. Its translation is CASRSVQGYEQYF.

This clonotype occurred many times. The chain couples TRBV4-3 to TRBJ1-1; D is unclear. Trimming took 3 bases from V and 0 from J, leaving 8 bases between them. Germline CDR1 reads LGHNA; CDR2 reads YSLEER. The CDR3 runs to 14 residues. The CDR3 DNA reads TGCGCCAGCAGCCAGGCAAAGATGAACACTGAAGCTTTCTTT. Translation gives CASSQAKMNTEAFF.

The rearrangement joins TRBV7-2 to TRBJ1-6, with unresolved D. The germline V and J ends were trimmed by 5 bases and 8 bases, with 13 bases remaining between them. There are 14 residues in the CDR3. Germline V CDR1 and CDR2: SGHTA, FQGNSA. The CDR3 region is CASSLRVLDSPLHF. The CDR3 coding sequence is TGTGCCAGCAGCCTCCGGGTACTCGATTCACCCCTCCACTTT.

This clonotype was seen ten or more times. The J gene is TRBJ2-3, the V gene TRBV4-2, with TRBD2 matching over 8 bases. The CDR3 loop spans 17 amino acids. Trimming cost V 0 bases and J 0 bases; bases outside gene matches: 5. Germline CDR1 reads LGHNA; CDR2 reads YNFKEQ. The CDR3 loop reads CASSQDSGKGSTDTQYF. The CDR3, as DNA: TGTGCCAGCAGCCAAGATAGCGGGAAGGGTAGCACAGATACGCAGTATTTT.

V gene TRBV18 combines with J gene TRBJ2-1, with a possible D match to TRBD2 (7 bases). Trimming stripped 2 bases from V and 7 bases from J, with 15 bases between. The CDR3 sequence is 15 residues long. CDR1 KGHSH and CDR2 LQKENI come from the germline V gene. CDR3 amino acids: CASSPGLGGWNEQFF. CDR3 DNA sequence: TGTGCCAGCTCACCAGGACTAGGGGGGTGGAATGAGCAGTTCTTC. The whole variable domain, filled in from reference TRBV18 and TRBJ2-1, reads NAGVMQNPRHLVRRRGQEARLRCSPMKGHSHVYWYRQLPEEGLKFMVYLQKENIIDESGMPKERFSAEFPKEGPSILRIQQVVRGDSAAYFCASSPGLGGWNEQFFGPGTRLTVL.

The rearrangement joins TRBV7-9 to TRBJ1-1; no reliable D call. Trimming took 5 bases from V and 3 from J, leaving 13 bases between them. The length of the CDR3 is 14 residues. In germline, CDR1 is SEHNR, CDR2 FQNEAQ (reference sequence). CDR3 in amino acids: CASSRISEYTEAFF. For the CDR3, the DNA is TGTGCCAGCAGCCGTATAAGCGAGTACACTGAAGCTTTCTTT.

The chain recombines TRBV28 with TRBJ2-7; D is perhaps TRBD1 (8 bases). Germline V gene data show CDR1 as MDHEN and CDR2 as SYDVKM. The CDR3 runs to 16 residues. The V end was cut by 8 bases, the J end by 5 bases, with 25 bases between. The CDR3 loop is CASRTPQGAAGDEQYF. In DNA, the CDR3 is TGTGCCAGCCGAACGCCCCAGGGGGCGGCGGGGGACGAGCAGTACTTC.

This chain joins TRBV18 and TRBJ1-1, with D perhaps matching TRBD1 (5 bases). This CDR3 is 14 amino acids long. From germline, CDR1 is KGHSH and CDR2 LQKENI. V was clipped by 2 bases and J by 3 bases, with 10 bases between them. CDR3 sequence reads: CASSPGASDTEAFF. The CDR3 region has the DNA TGTGCCAGCTCACCAGGGGCCTCGGACACTGAAGCTTTCTTT.

This clonotype was counted only a few times. V is TRBV6-2 or TRBV6-3 and J is TRBJ2-3, with 7 bases that match TRBD2. Germline loops: CDR1 MNHEY, CDR2 SVGEGT. With V trimmed by 7 bases and J by 4 bases, 17 bases remained unmatched. This CDR3 spans 17 amino acids. The CDR3 DNA is TGTGCCAGCAAGAATGGGCTAGCGGAGCTAGGGGCAGATACGCAGTATTTT. This gives the protein CASKNGLAELGADTQYF.

This clonotype was counted a few times. The V and J genes are TRBV6-1 and TRBJ2-3; TRBD1 aligns across 8 bases. With V trimmed by 6 bases and J by 1 base, 6 bases remained unmatched. The CDR3 consists of 15 residues. Germline-derived CDR1 and CDR2 are MNHNS and SASEGT. The CDR3 loop reads CASRDGQGRTDTQYF. CDR3 bases: TGTGCCAGCAGGGACGGACAGGGTCGCACAGATACGCAGTATTTT.

The chain recombines TRBV12-3 or TRBV12-4 with TRBJ1-1; D not resolved. This CDR3 is built from 11 residues. V lost 7 bases, J lost 8 bases, and 11 bases lay in between. The CDR3 region is CASTPMGEAFF. CDR3 coding DNA: TGTGCCAGCACCCCGATGGGGGAAGCTTTCTTT.

The rearrangement uses TRBV20-1 and TRBJ1-1; a possible D gene is TRBD1 (5 bases). CDR1 and CDR2 from the germline V gene are DFQATT and SNEGSKA (reference sequence). With 3 bases removed from V and 4 bases from J, the gap between germline ends came to 15 bases. The CDR3 is 14 residues long. CDR3 in DNA: TGCAGTGCTAGGCCAATCCAGGGAGCCACTGAAGCTTTCTTT. Amino acid sequence: CSARPIQGATEAFF.

This chain links TRBV7-2 with TRBJ1-1, with a tentative D call TRBD1 (6 bases). Trimming took 1 base from V and 4 from J, leaving 13 bases between them. The CDR3 totals 15 residues. CDR1 and CDR2 (germline): SGHTA, FQGNSA. CDR3 region: CASSLVLGASTEAFF. The CDR3 DNA is TGTGCCAGCAGCTTAGTTTTGGGGGCTAGCACTGAAGCTTTCTTT.

The sample holds one count of this clonotype. A read error may explain this, as a much larger clone is one base away. The V and J genes are TRBV20-1 and TRBJ2-7; D may be TRBD2 (6 bases). V was cut by 8 bases and J by 1 base, with 12 bases left in between. This CDR3 is 12 amino acids long. From germline, CDR1 is DFQATT and CDR2 SNEGSKA (reference sequence). CDR3 in amino acids: CSSKSGSYEQYF. Written as DNA, the CDR3 is TGCAGTTCCAAAAGCGGGTCCTACGAGCAGTACTTC.

This clonotype was detected many times. The chain uses TRBV5-6 and TRBJ2-3, with 12 bases lining up with TRBD2. The CDR3 has 14 residues. Germline CDR1 SGHDT, CDR2 YYEEEE. J gave up 7 bases and V 3 bases, and 3 bases lay outside the gene matches. The CDR3 is CASSSTSGSNTQYF. CDR3 nucleotide sequence: TGTGCCAGCAGCTCGACTAGCGGGAGTAATACGCAGTATTTT.

This clonotype occurred many times. The genes are TRBV9 and TRBJ1-1; D not certain. CDR1 and CDR2 from the germline V gene are SGDLS and YYNGEE. Trimming left V 3 bases short and J 2 bases short, with 8 bases between. This CDR3 region has 13 residues. The CDR3 region has the DNA TGTGCCAGCAGCGCGGGTCAAAACACTGAAGCTTTCTTT. Translating it yields CASSAGQNTEAFF.

Only a few counts were recorded for this clonotype. The CDR3 DNA follows: TGTGCCAGCTTCGGGGAGACCCAGTACTTC. Protein sequence: CASFGETQYF. This sequence joins TRBV28 and TRBJ2-5; D remains ambiguous. CDR1 and CDR2 (germline): MDHEN, SYDVKM. CDR3 length: 10 amino acids. V was trimmed by 8 bases and J by 5 bases, leaving 6 bases between them.